Each of the 21 T cell receptor beta chains below was sequenced from the same sample in a study of Ad26.COV2.S vaccination and SARS-CoV-2 variants. Specified treatment: some 20 received Ad26.COV2.S at low or high dose, single or two shots; about five received placebo; per-sample allocation not given. After the first vaccine or placebo injection, samples were drawn on day 63. Sequencing was performed with immunoSEQ multiplex PCR; in TCRdb, only in-frame clones are kept and a portion is missing. The sample holds roughly 350,000 clones, roughly 90% seen once. Sample: peripheral blood, taken in a trial of Ad26.COV2.S vaccine versus placebo. The receptors shown here come from a person between 18 and 65 years old who received the Ad26.COV2.S COVID-19 vaccine or a placebo.

The V gene is TRBV11-2, the J gene TRBJ1-1; a weak D match, TRBD1 (6 bases). The V and J ends lost 5 bases and 0 bases respectively, with 16 bases between them. Germline V gene lookup returns CDR1 SGHAT and CDR2 FQNNGV. The CDR3 runs to 16 residues. The CDR3 region has the DNA TGTGCCAGCAGCCGAAACAGGGACGCCATGAACACTGAAGCTTTCTTT. It translates to CASSRNRDAMNTEAFF.

The rearrangement uses TRBV2 and TRBJ1-2; D uncertain. The CDR3 runs to 14 residues. V was cut by 0 bases and J by 8 bases, with 13 bases left in between. The germline V gene has CDR1 SNHLY and CDR2 FYNNEI. The DNA for the CDR3 is TGTGCCAGCAGTGAAGCCGTCCGGGCCCCGGGCTACACCTTC. Its translation is CASSEAVRAPGYTF.

The V and J genes are TRBV2 and TRBJ1-2, with D perhaps TRBD1 (6 bases). The CDR3 has 14 amino acids. V was trimmed by 4 bases and J by 3 bases, leaving 12 bases between them. Germline CDR1 reads SNHLY; CDR2 reads FYNNEI. CDR3 protein: CASSGGGRYYGYTF. The CDR3 DNA is TGTGCCAGCAGTGGGGGGGGCCGGTACTATGGCTACACCTTC.

The chain joins TRBV9 to TRBJ2-2, with TRBD1 matching over 10 bases. The V gene's germline CDR1 is SGDLS and CDR2 YYNGEE. The CDR3 spans 18 residues. The V segment lost 3 bases and the J segment 6 bases; nucleotides outside the gene matches: 14. For the CDR3, the DNA is TGTGCCAGCAGCGCCCGCCCTCCTGGGACAGGGGTTGCCGGGGAGCTGTTTTTT. It encodes CASSARPPGTGVAGELFF.

The V gene is TRBV3-1 (or the pseudogene TRBV3-2), the J gene TRBJ2-5, with TRBD2 matching over 8 bases. CDR1 and CDR2 (germline): LGHDT, YNNKEL (reference sequence). The CDR3 contains 15 residues. Trimming removed 5 bases from V and 4 bases from J; junction bases left unmatched: 9. CDR3 bases: TGTGCCAGCAGCGCGGCCGGGACTAGGACAGAGACCCAGTACTTC. It specifies CASSAAGTRTETQYF.

This chain uses TRBV7-8 with TRBJ2-1; 10 nucleotides match TRBD2. CDR1 and CDR2 (germline): SGHVS, FQNEAQ. The CDR3 runs 18 residues. V was pared by 1 base and J by 4 bases, with 10 bases of the junction left unmatched. The CDR3 loop is CASSLVNPLAGDYNEQFF. The CDR3 DNA is TGTGCCAGCAGCTTAGTAAACCCTCTAGCGGGGGATTACAATGAGCAGTTCTTC. The full variable domain, rest sourced from reference TRBV7-8 and TRBJ2-1, is GAGVSQSPRYKVAKRGQDVALRCDPISGHVSLFWYQQALGQGPEFLTYFQNEAQLDKSGLPSDRFFAERPEGSVSTLKIQRTQQEDSAVYLCASSLVNPLAGDYNEQFFGPGTRLTVL.

This sequence joins TRBV6-5 and TRBJ1-2; no reliable D call. This CDR3 is 13 amino acids long. The germline V gene encodes CDR1 MNHEY and CDR2 SVGAGI. Trimming stripped 6 bases from V and 1 base from J, with 9 bases between. The chain's CDR3 is CASSGGSNYGYTF. In DNA form, the CDR3 reads TGTGCCAGCAGCGGAGGCAGTAACTATGGCTACACCTTC.

A few counts support this clone. The chain is built from TRBV19 and TRBJ2-6; 7 bases are shared with TRBD2. The germline V gene has CDR1 LNHDA and CDR2 SQIVND (reference sequence). The CDR3 extends over 16 amino acids. V trimming: 1 base; J trimming: 0 bases; junction bases outside the gene matches: 0. The CDR3: CASSIGEGSGANVLTF. The CDR3 coding sequence is TGTGCCAGTAGTATAGGGGAGGGCTCTGGGGCCAACGTCCTGACTTTC.

V usage is TRBV28 and J usage is TRBJ2-5; TRBD2 matches 11 bases. J lost 0 bases, V lost 7 bases, and 10 bases had no gene match. CDR3 length: 17 amino acids. CDR1 and CDR2 (germline): MDHEN, SYDVKM. The CDR3 DNA reads TGTGCCAGCACCCCCTCAGGACTAGCGGGCCACCAAGAGACCCAGTACTTC. This sequence encodes CASTPSGLAGHQETQYF.

V usage is TRBV7-3 and J usage is TRBJ2-3, with 8 nucleotides matching TRBD2. With 2 bases clipped from V and 2 bases from J, the junction kept 3 bases outside the gene matches. Germline-derived CDR1 and CDR2 are SGHTA and FQGTGA. This CDR3 region has 15 residues. CDR3 sequence (DNA): TGTGCCAGCAGCTTATTAGCGGGGACCACAGATACGCAGTATTTT. Its protein product is CASSLLAGTTDTQYF.

J is TRBJ1-3 and V is TRBV4-3; possible D gene TRBD1, 5 bases. The CDR3 totals 15 residues. The germline V gene encodes CDR1 LGHNA and CDR2 YSLEER. Trimming removed 0 bases at V and 4 bases at J, with 10 bases between. The CDR3 region is CASSQDMGEGNTIYF. The CDR3 bases are TGCGCCAGCAGCCAAGACATGGGGGAAGGAAACACCATATATTTT.

The rearrangement joins TRBV29-1 to TRBJ2-1, with TRBD2 matching 12 bases. The CDR3 consists of 15 residues. The V and J ends lost 7 bases and 2 bases, in that order; junction bases with no gene match: 6. Per the germline V gene, CDR1 is SQVTM and CDR2 is ANQGSEA. CDR3 DNA: TGCAGCGGCCAGCTAGCGGGAGGGCCCTACAATGAGCAGTTCTTC. It encodes CSGQLAGGPYNEQFF.

CDR3 region: CASSPNPTVYGYTF. Written as DNA, the CDR3 is TGTGCCAGCAGCCCCAACCCGACGGTCTATGGCTACACCTTC. This chain uses TRBV6-2 or TRBV6-3 with TRBJ1-2; D remains unclear. The CDR3 runs to 14 residues. The ends were cut back, 6 bases at V and 4 bases at J, with 15 bases in the middle. Germline V gene lookup returns CDR1 MNHEY and CDR2 SVGEGT.

This chain joins TRBV4-3 and TRBJ2-5; the match to TRBD2 covers 11 bases. This CDR3 has 15 residues. Germline trimming cut 3 bases from V and 2 bases from J; bases unmatched to any gene: 2. Germline V gene sequence: CDR1 LGHNA, CDR2 YSLEER. CDR3 bases: TGCGCCAGCAGCCACGGGACTAGCGGACAAGAGACCCAGTACTTC. Amino acids: CASSHGTSGQETQYF.

The rearrangement links TRBV7-2 to TRBJ1-4; 10 bases match TRBD1. Germline-derived CDR1 and CDR2 are SGHTA and FQGNSA. V gave up 2 bases and J gave up 8 bases; unmatched junction bases: 8. The CDR3 length is 16 residues. The CDR3 sequence is CASSLQGDRGAEKLFF. CDR3 nucleotide sequence: TGTGCCAGCAGCTTACAAGGGGACAGGGGAGCCGAAAAACTGTTTTTT.

V and J are TRBV5-6 and TRBJ2-1, with 9 bases that match TRBD1. The length of the CDR3 is 16 residues. CDR1 and CDR2 from the germline V gene are SGHDT and YYEEEE. V trimming: 0 bases; J trimming: 9 bases; junction bases outside the gene matches: 10. The CDR3 region has the DNA TGTGCCAGCAGCTTGGGTGGGACAGGGCTAGTGAGTGAGCAGTTCTTC. Its translation is CASSLGGTGLVSEQFF.

In its sample, this clone was seen once. This sample includes further DNA sequences coding for the same CDR3. The CDR3 protein is CASSLTGGETQYF. The CDR3, as DNA: TGTGCCAGCAGCTTAACAGGGGGGGAGACCCAGTACTTC. This chain joins TRBV7-2 and TRBJ2-5; TRBD1 matches at 8 bases. Germline CDR1 SGHTA, CDR2 FQGNSA. CDR3 length equals 13 residues. Trimming took 2 bases from V and 5 from J; bases not matched to a gene: 1.

This clone was seen more than once but under ten times. V is TRBV27 and J is TRBJ2-7; possible D gene TRBD1, 5 bases. CDR3 length equals 14 residues. The V gene's germline CDR1 is MNHEY and CDR2 SMNVEV (reference sequence). V lost 3 bases, J lost 3 bases, and 12 bases lay in between. The CDR3 here is CASSFVGEYYEQYF. The DNA of the CDR3 is TGTGCCAGCAGTTTTGTAGGGGAATACTACGAGCAGTACTTC.

This chain uses TRBV28 with TRBJ2-4, with 7 bases that match TRBD1. Germline CDR1 MDHEN, CDR2 SYDVKM. The CDR3 covers 15 residues. After removal of 10 bases from V and 1 base from J, the junction contained 10 bases not matched to a gene. The CDR3, as DNA: TGTGCCAACACGCAGGGGGTGAAGGCCAAAAACATTCAGTACTTC. Translated: CANTQGVKAKNIQYF.

The genes are TRBV6-2 or TRBV6-3 and TRBJ2-3; D is uncertain. CDR3 length equals 16 residues. The V end was cut by 0 bases, the J end by 1 base, with 11 bases between. The germline CDR1 and CDR2 sequences are MNHEY and SVGEGT. The CDR3 DNA is TGTGCCAGCAGTTACTCGTGGGGTCCCGGCACAGATACGCAGTATTTT. Translating it yields CASSYSWGPGTDTQYF.

This rearrangement joins TRBV2 to TRBJ1-2, with D hard to call. Between the trimmed V and J ends, which lost 3 bases and 4 bases, there was a span of 3 bases. Germline V CDR1 and CDR2: SNHLY, FYNNEI. The CDR3 spans 11 residues. CDR3 bases: TGTGCCAGCAGTGACTTCTATGGCTACACCTTC. Amino acids: CASSDFYGYTF.